This T cell receptor (beta chain) derives from a study of response to subunit inactivated influenza vaccine. Study-level points and caveats: Each seasonal influenza vaccination recruits few new T cells, the authors suggested.

TCRdb re-called the RT-PCR reads with MiXCR, one entry per CDR3 protein. The data hold over 450,000 distinct CDR3 sequences, with 13% observed a single time. This clonotype appeared a few times. Its target is not known. The sample here was PBMCs from blood, taken roughly 48 days after vaccination. This clonotype was obtained from a man aged 50 or older who received an inactivated influenza vaccine.

The CDR3 region is CSATDRQASGAFF. CDR3 sequence (DNA): TGCAGTGCGACGGACAGGCAAGCCTCGGGGGCTTTCTTT. V is TRBV20-1 and J is TRBJ1-1, with 7 nucleotides matching TRBD1. The CDR3 consists of 13 residues. V gave up 6 bases and J gave up 11 bases; unmatched junction bases: 15. Germline V gene lookup returns CDR1 DFQATT and CDR2 SNEGSKA (reference sequence).